The 7 T cell receptor beta chains listed next were all sequenced from one sample in a study of T cell repertoires in cytomegalovirus infection. TCRdb used MiXCR to reprocess the reads, holding one entry per CDR3 protein. Of approximately 1,000,000 distinct CDR3 sequences in the sample, 30% to 40% were seen once. Their antigens remain unidentified. The sample here was cultured CD8+ T cells from PBMCs, taken from culture after CMV antigen stimulation. These receptors came from a human donor in good health (CMV status not recorded). Some clones in this sample may be carry-over from other donors' samples.

This rearrangement joins TRBV4-1 to TRBJ2-5; perhaps D is TRBD1 or TRBD2 (6 bases each). Trimming left V 2 bases short and J 2 bases short, with 15 bases between. The V gene's germline CDR1 is MGHRA and CDR2 YSYEKL. There are 16 residues in the CDR3. CDR3 amino acids: CASSQMQGTPQETQYF. CDR3 nucleotide sequence: TGCGCCAGCAGCCAAATGCAGGGGACTCCTCAAGAGACCCAGTACTTC.

This clonotype was observed a few times. The chain is built from TRBV4-1 and TRBJ2-3, with D unresolved. This CDR3 has 14 residues. From germline, CDR1 is MGHRA and CDR2 YSYEKL. Trimming pared 1 base from V and 1 base from J, leaving 6 bases between. The CDR3 region has the DNA TGCGCCAGCAGCCAAGTTCCGGGCACAGATACGCAGTATTTT. The encoded protein is CASSQVPGTDTQYF.

The J gene is TRBJ2-5, the V gene TRBV7-4; possibly TRBD1 for D (5 bases). This CDR3 region has 13 residues. Germline CDR1 and CDR2: SGHVT and SQSDAQ. V lost 4 bases and J 3 bases, leaving 9 bases between the germline ends. In DNA form, the CDR3 reads TGTGCCAGCAGCTGGGCCAGGGAAGAGACCCAGTACTTC. It encodes CASSWAREETQYF.

Ten or more counts support this clonotype. This chain uses TRBV7-3 with TRBJ2-1, with D tentatively TRBD1 or TRBD2 (5 bases each). The CDR3 length is 16 residues. CDR1 SGHTA and CDR2 FQGTGA come from the germline V gene. Trimming cost V 2 bases and J 5 bases, with 16 bases left between them. The CDR3 DNA sequence: TGTGCCAGCAGCTTAGACCCGGGACGGAGGAACAATGAGCAGTTCTTC. Translation gives CASSLDPGRRNNEQFF.

V is TRBV7-8 and J is TRBJ1-1, with D perhaps matching TRBD1 (5 bases). CDR1 is SGHVS and CDR2 is FQNEAQ in the germline V gene. This CDR3 has 18 residues. V was shortened by 4 bases and J by 2 bases, with 23 bases between the two germline ends. CDR3 amino acids: CASSSTGQSYRGNTEAFF. The CDR3 DNA is TGTGCCAGCAGCTCCACCGGACAATCATATAGGGGAAACACTGAAGCTTTCTTT.

This clonotype was counted only a few times. This chain joins TRBV15 and TRBJ1-1; D ambiguous. Deletions cut 10 bases from V and 0 bases from J, with 12 bases between. Germline V gene sequence: CDR1 LNHNV, CDR2 YYDKDF (reference sequence). CDR3 length: 13 amino acids. DNA of the CDR3: TGTGCCATCGGTGACCCCCTGAACACTGAAGCTTTCTTT. Its protein product is CAIGDPLNTEAFF.

This clonotype was detected ten times or more. The chain employs TRBV12-5 and TRBJ1-2; D not certain. Trimming stripped 8 bases from V and 3 bases from J, with 19 bases between. The CDR3 runs 15 residues. Germline CDR1 reads LGHNT; CDR2 reads FRNRAP. The CDR3 nucleotides are TGTGCTAGTCTCAAAACCACAGCGGGCTACTATGGCTACACCTTC. This codes for CASLKTTAGYYGYTF. Filled out from reference TRBV12-5 and TRBJ1-2, the complete variable domain reads DARVTQTPRHKVTEMGQEVTMRCQPILGHNTVFWYRQTMMQGLELLAYFRNRAPLDDSGMPKDRFSAEMPDATLATLKIQPSEPRDSAVYFCASLKTTAGYYGYTFGSGTRLTVV.